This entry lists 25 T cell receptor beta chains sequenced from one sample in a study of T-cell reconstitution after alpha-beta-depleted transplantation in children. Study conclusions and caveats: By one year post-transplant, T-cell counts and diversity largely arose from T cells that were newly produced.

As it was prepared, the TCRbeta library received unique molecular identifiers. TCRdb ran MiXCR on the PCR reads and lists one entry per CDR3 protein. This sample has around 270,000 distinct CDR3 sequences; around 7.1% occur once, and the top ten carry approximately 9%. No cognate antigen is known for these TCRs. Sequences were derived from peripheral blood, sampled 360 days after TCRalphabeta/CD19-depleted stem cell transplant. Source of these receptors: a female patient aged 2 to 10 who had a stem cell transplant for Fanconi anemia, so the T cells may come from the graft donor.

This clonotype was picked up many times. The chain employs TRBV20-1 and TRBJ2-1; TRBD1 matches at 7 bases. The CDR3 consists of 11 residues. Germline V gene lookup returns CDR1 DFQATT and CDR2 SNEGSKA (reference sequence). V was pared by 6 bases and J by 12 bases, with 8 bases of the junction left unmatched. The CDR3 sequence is CSATDRDGQFF. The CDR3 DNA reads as TGCAGTGCCACTGACAGGGACGGGCAGTTCTTC.

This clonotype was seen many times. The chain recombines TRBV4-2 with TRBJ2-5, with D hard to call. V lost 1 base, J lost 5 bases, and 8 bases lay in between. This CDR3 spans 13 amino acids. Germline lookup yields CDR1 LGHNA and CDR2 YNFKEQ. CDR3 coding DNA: TGTGCCAGCAGCCAAGTAAGCTGGGAGACCCAGTACTTC. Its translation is CASSQVSWETQYF.

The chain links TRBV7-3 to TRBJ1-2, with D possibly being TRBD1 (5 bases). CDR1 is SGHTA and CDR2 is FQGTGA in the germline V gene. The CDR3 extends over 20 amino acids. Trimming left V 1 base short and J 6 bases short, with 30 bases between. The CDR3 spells CASSLKGVWGLQSLVHGYTF. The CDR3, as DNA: TGTGCCAGCAGCTTAAAAGGGGTCTGGGGTCTTCAGAGCTTAGTACATGGCTACACCTTC.

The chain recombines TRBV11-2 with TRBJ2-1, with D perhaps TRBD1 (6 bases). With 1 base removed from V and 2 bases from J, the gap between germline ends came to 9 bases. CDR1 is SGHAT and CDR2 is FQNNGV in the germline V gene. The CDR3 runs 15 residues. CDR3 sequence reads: CASSLVGGAYNEQFF. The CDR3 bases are TGTGCCAGCAGCTTAGTTGGGGGCGCCTACAATGAGCAGTTCTTC.

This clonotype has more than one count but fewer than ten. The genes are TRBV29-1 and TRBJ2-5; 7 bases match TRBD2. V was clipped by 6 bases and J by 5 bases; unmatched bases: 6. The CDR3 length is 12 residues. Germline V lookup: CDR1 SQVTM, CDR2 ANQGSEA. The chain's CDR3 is CSVRRGEETQYF. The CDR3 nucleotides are TGCAGCGTACGACGGGGGGAGGAGACCCAGTACTTC.

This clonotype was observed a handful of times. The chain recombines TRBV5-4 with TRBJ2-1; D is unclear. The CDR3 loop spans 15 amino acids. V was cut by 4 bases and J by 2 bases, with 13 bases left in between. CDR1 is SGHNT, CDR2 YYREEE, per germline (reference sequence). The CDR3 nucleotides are TGTGCCAGCAGCCCCCCGGCGACTCCCTACAATGAGCAGTTCTTC. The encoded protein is CASSPPATPYNEQFF.

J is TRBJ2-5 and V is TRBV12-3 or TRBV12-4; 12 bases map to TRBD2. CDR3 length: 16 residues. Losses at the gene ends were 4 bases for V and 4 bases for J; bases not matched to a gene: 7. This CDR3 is CASSSTSGGIRETQYF. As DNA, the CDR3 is TGTGCCAGCAGTTCGACTAGCGGGGGTATCAGAGAGACCCAGTACTTC.

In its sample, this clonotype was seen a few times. The CDR3 DNA is TGTGCCAGCAGCTTCGACGCGGGGGGACAAGAGACCCAGTACTTC. Its protein is CASSFDAGGQETQYF. The rearrangement uses TRBV11-2 and TRBJ2-5; 8 bases map to TRBD2. Trimming at V came to 3 bases and at J to 2 bases, leaving 5 bases not matched to a gene. From germline, CDR1 is SGHAT and CDR2 FQNNGV. The CDR3 runs to 15 residues.

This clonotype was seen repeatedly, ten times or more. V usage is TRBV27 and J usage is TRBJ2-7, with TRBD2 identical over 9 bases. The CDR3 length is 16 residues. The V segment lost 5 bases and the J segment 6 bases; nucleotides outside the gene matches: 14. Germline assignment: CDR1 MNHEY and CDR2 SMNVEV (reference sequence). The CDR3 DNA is TGTGCCAGCAGTCCTCTGAGCGGGGGGCCTTTGGGCGAGCAGTACTTC. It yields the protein CASSPLSGGPLGEQYF.

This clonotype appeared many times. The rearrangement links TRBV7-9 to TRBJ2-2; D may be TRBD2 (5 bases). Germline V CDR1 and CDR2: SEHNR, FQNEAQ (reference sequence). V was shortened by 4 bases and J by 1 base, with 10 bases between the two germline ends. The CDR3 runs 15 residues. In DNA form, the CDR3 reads TGTGCCAGCAGCTGGACCGCGGGGAACACCGGGGAGCTGTTTTTT. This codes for CASSWTAGNTGELFF.

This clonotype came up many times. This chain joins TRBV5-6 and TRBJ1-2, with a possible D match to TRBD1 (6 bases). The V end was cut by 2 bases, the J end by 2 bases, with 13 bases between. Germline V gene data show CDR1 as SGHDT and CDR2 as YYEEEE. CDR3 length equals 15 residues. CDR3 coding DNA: TGTGCCAGCAGCTTCAGGACAGTACTAAACTATGGCTACACCTTC. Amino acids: CASSFRTVLNYGYTF.

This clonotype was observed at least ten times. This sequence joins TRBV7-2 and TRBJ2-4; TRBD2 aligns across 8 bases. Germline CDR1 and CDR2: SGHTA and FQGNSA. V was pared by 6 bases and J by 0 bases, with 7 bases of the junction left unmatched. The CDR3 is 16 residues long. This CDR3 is CASSPSSGRAKNIQYF. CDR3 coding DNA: TGTGCCAGCAGTCCTTCTAGCGGGCGAGCCAAAAACATTCAGTACTTC.

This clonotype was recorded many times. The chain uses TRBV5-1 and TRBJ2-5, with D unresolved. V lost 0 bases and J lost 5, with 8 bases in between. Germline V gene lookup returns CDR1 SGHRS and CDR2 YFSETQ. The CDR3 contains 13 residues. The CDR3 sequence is CASSLGSLETQYF. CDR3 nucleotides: TGCGCCAGCAGCTTGGGGTCATTGGAGACCCAGTACTTC.

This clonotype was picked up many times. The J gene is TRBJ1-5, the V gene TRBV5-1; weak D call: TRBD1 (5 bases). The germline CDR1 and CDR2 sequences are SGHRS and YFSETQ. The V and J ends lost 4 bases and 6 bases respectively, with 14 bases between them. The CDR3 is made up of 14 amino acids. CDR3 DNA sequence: TGCGCCAGCAGCCTGGGAGGGGTAGGTCAGCCCCAGCATTTT. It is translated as CASSLGGVGQPQHF.

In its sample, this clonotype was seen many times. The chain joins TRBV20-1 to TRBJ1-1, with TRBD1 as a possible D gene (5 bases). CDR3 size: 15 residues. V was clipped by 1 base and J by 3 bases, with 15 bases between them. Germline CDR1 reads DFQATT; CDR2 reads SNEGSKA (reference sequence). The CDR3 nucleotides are TGCAGTGCTAGAGGAGGTAGCAGGGCCGACACTGAAGCTTTCTTT. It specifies CSARGGSRADTEAFF.

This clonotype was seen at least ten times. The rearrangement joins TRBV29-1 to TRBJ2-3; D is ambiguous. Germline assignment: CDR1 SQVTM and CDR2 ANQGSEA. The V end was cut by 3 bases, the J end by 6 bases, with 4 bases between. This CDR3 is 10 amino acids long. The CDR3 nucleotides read TGCAGCGTTGAGGGGGATACGCAGTATTTT. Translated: CSVEGDTQYF.

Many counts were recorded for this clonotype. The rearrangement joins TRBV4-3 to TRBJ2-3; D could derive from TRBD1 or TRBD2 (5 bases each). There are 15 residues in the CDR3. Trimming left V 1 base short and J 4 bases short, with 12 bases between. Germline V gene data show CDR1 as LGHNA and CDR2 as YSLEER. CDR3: CASSQVEGRADTQYF. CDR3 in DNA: TGCGCCAGCAGCCAAGTTGAGGGGCGAGCAGATACGCAGTATTTT.

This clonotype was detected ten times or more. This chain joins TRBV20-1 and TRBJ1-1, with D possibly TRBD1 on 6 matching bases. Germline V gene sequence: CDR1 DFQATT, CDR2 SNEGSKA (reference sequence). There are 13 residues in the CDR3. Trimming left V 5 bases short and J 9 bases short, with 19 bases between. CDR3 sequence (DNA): TGCAGTGCTCCAGACAGGAGGACGTTTCAAGCTTTCTTT. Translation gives CSAPDRRTFQAFF.

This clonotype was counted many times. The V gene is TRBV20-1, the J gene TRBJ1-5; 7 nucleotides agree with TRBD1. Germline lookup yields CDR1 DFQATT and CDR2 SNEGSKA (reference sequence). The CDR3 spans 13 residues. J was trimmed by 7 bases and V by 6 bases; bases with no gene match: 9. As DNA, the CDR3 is TGCAGTGCCCCCGGACAGGTGAGGCAGCCCCAGCATTTT. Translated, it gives CSAPGQVRQPQHF.

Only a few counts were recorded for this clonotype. CDR3: CASSIPGRTLHRELFF. The CDR3, as DNA: TGTGCCAGCAGCATCCCGGGGCGCACCCTCCACCGGGAGCTGTTTTTT. The rearrangement links TRBV5-5 to TRBJ2-2; tentatively, D is TRBD1 or TRBD2 (5 bases each). The CDR3 loop spans 16 amino acids. Trimming stripped 4 bases from V and 9 bases from J, with 22 bases between. Germline CDR1 SGHKS, CDR2 YYEKEE (reference sequence).

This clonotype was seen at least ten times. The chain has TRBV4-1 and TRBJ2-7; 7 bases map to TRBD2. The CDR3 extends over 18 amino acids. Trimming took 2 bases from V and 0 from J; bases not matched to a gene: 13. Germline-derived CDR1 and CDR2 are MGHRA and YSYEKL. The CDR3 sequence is CASSQTLLATDLSYEQYF. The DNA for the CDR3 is TGCGCCAGCAGCCAAACTTTACTAGCGACCGATCTCTCCTACGAGCAGTACTTC.

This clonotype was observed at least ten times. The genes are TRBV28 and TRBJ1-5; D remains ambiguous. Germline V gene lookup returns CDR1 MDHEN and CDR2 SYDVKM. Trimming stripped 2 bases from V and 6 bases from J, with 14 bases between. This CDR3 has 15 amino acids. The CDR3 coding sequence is TGTGCCAGCAGTTTAAACCCAGGAGAAGGTCAGCCCCAGCATTTT. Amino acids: CASSLNPGEGQPQHF. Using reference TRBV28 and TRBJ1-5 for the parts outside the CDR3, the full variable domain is DVKVTQSSRYLVKRTGEKVFLECVQDMDHENMFWYRQDPGLGLRLIYFSYDVKMKEKGDIPEGYSVSREKKERFSLILESASTNQTSMYLCASSLNPGEGQPQHFGDGTRLSIL.

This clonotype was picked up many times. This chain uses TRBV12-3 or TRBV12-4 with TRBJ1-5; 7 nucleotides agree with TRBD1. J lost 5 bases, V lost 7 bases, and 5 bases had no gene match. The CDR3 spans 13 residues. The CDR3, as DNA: TGTGCCAGCACGGGACAGAGTTATCAGCCCCAGCATTTT. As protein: CASTGQSYQPQHF.

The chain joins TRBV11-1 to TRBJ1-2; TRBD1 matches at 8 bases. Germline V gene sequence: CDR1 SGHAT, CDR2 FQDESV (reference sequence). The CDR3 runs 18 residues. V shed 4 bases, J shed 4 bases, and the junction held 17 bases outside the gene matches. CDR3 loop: CASSYYASNQGAPYGYTF. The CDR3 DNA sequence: TGTGCCAGCAGCTACTACGCGTCCAATCAGGGGGCTCCCTATGGCTACACCTTC. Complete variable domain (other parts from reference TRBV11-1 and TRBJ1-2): EAEVAQSPRYKITEKSQAVAFWCDPISGHATLYWYRQILGQGPELLVQFQDESVVDDSQLPKDRFSAERLKGVDSTLKIQPAELGDSAMYLCASSYYASNQGAPYGYTFGSGTRLTVV.

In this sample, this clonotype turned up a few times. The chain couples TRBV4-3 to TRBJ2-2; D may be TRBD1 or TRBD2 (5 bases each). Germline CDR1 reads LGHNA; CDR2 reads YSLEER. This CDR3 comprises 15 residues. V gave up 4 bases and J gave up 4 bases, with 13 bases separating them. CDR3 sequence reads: CASSPSLRGTGELFF. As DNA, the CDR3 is TGCGCCAGCAGCCCTTCCTTGAGGGGCACCGGGGAGCTGTTTTTT.